This T cell receptor (beta chain) was recovered during a study of blood T cell repertoires in COVID-19. Overall study context: Nucleic acid was either cDNA or gDNA, and it came from T cells, B-cell-depleted T cells, or PBMCs.

The method was immunoSEQ multiplex PCR; TCRdb's version includes in-frame clones alone and lacks a portion of them. The sample holds roughly 170,000 clones, roughly 85% seen once. Germline V lookup: CDR1 MNHEY, CDR2 SVGEGT. Trimming left V 6 bases short and J 1 base short, with 19 bases between. This CDR3 spans 16 amino acids. This clone was seen once. The V call is TRBV6-2 or TRBV6-3, the J call TRBJ2-7; D is perhaps TRBD1 (6 bases). The receptor's source is a woman aged 50 to 60 with COVID-19, enrolled during active disease. Sample: peripheral blood. Here the CDR3 reads CASSPGPARGSYEQYF. In nucleotides, the CDR3 is TGTGCCAGCAGCCCTGGACCCGCGAGGGGGTCCTACGAGCAGTACTTC.